Listed here are 16 T cell receptor beta chains from one sample, sequenced in a study of cytotoxic CD8 clonotypes in ibrutinib-treated CLL. Using immunoSEQ multiplex PCR, the repertoire was profiled, and TCRdb retains in-frame clones only, with some absent. The profile covers some 350,000 clones, with 67% appearing a single time and roughly 6.3% taken by the ten largest. The material sequenced was PBMCs, taken after 36 months of ibrutinib treatment. These receptors originate from a human donor with chronic lymphocytic leukemia.

V gene TRBV9 combines with J gene TRBJ2-5; weak D call: TRBD2 (7 bases). The J call may be wrong; the DNA end is better matched by TRBJ2-7. Germline CDR1 reads SGDLS; CDR2 reads YYNGEE. The CDR3 spans 15 residues. The DNA for the CDR3 is TGTGCCAGCAGCGTAGCAGGCGGGGGCTATTACGAGCAGTACTTC. Protein sequence: CASSVAGGGYYEQYF.

The chain uses TRBV9 and TRBJ1-1, with 8 bases matching TRBD1. The J segment lost 5 bases and the V segment lost 0 bases, leaving 12 bases of the junction unmatched. Per the germline V gene, CDR1 is SGDLS and CDR2 is YYNGEE. This CDR3 is built from 17 residues. In DNA form, the CDR3 reads TGTGCCAGCAGCGTAGCCCCTTCCGGACAGGGATTAACTGAAGCTTTCTTT. Protein product: CASSVAPSGQGLTEAFF.

This rearrangement joins TRBV29-1 to TRBJ1-2; a weak D match, TRBD1 (6 bases). The CDR3 covers 14 residues. V lost 6 bases, J lost 0 bases, and 14 bases lay in between. The V gene's germline CDR1 is SQVTM and CDR2 ANQGSEA. The CDR3 coding sequence is TGCAGCGTCGAGGGGGGAAGAACTAACTATGGCTACACCTTC. Protein: CSVEGGRTNYGYTF.

This rearrangement joins TRBV2 to TRBJ1-2; a possible D gene is TRBD1 (5 bases). Germline-derived CDR1 and CDR2 are SNHLY and FYNNEI. Between the trimmed V and J ends, which lost 6 bases and 5 bases, there was a span of 19 bases. The CDR3 covers 15 residues. CDR3 bases: TGTGCCAGCAGATCAGGTTCCCGGGACTCTTATGGCTACACCTTC. Its protein product is CASRSGSRDSYGYTF. Looking up the rest from reference TRBV2 and TRBJ1-2 gives the full variable domain: EPEVTQTPSHQVTQMGQEVILRCVPISNHLYFYWYRQILGQKVEFLVSFYNNEISEKSEIFDDQFSVERPDGSNFTLKIRSTKLEDSAMYFCASRSGSRDSYGYTFGSGTRLTVV.

The rearrangement uses TRBV5-1 and TRBJ1-2; D is undetermined. Germline lookup yields CDR1 SGHRS and CDR2 YFSETQ. V was clipped by 5 bases and J by 1 base, with 18 bases between them. CDR3 length: 16 residues. CDR3 region: CASRLSYQAFNYGYTF. The CDR3 region has the DNA TGCGCCAGCAGATTGAGTTATCAGGCGTTTAACTATGGCTACACCTTC.

The chain links TRBV7-9 to TRBJ2-1; D is possibly TRBD2 (6 bases). This CDR3 contains 13 residues. Germline CDR1 and CDR2: SEHNR and FQNEAQ (reference sequence). Trimming pared 5 bases from V and 6 bases from J, leaving 11 bases between. DNA of the CDR3: TGTGCCAGCAGCCCTGGACTAACCAATGAGCAGTTCTTC. Residues: CASSPGLTNEQFF.

The chain combines TRBV9 with TRBJ2-1; TRBD2 aligns across 9 bases. The CDR3 runs to 17 residues. Germline CDR1 and CDR2: SGDLS and YYNGEE. Trimming removed 0 bases from V and 14 bases from J; junction bases left unmatched: 18. The CDR3 sequence: CASSVGLMGLANQREFF. The CDR3 DNA follows: TGTGCCAGCAGCGTAGGACTCATGGGACTAGCAAATCAGAGAGAGTTCTTC.

This clone was counted only a few times. This chain uses TRBV6-1 with TRBJ2-5; no reliable D call. Per the germline V gene, CDR1 is MNHNS and CDR2 is SASEGT. CDR3 length: 11 residues. The ends were cut back, 4 bases at V and 11 bases at J, with 11 bases in the middle. The CDR3 bases are TGTGCCAGCAGTGGACGAATTGGTCAGTACTTC. Its protein is CASSGRIGQYF.

This clone was seen a few times. The J gene is TRBJ2-3, the V gene TRBV2, with TRBD1 identical over 8 bases. The junction had 9 bases not matched to a gene; V was cut back by 6 bases and J by 4 bases. CDR1 and CDR2 (germline): SNHLY, FYNNEI. The CDR3 sequence is 15 residues long. The CDR3 nucleotides read TGTGCCAGCAGCCGGACAGGGAGCGTCGCAGATACGCAGTATTTT. This translates into CASSRTGSVADTQYF.

The genes are TRBV14 and TRBJ1-1; D may be TRBD1 (5 bases). This CDR3 spans 16 amino acids. With 3 bases removed from V and 1 base from J, the gap between germline ends came to 15 bases. CDR1 and CDR2 from the germline V gene are SGHDN and FVKESK. CDR3 residues: CASSHQGPLGNTEAFF. CDR3 in DNA: TGTGCCAGCAGCCACCAGGGACCCCTAGGGAACACTGAAGCTTTCTTT.

The chain links TRBV4-1 to TRBJ1-5; D is undetermined. V lost 0 bases and J 7 bases, leaving 16 bases between the germline ends. This CDR3 spans 16 amino acids. The V gene's germline CDR1 is MGHRA and CDR2 YSYEKL. This chain's CDR3 is CASSQDGVPPGQPQHF. The CDR3 bases are TGCGCCAGCAGCCAAGATGGTGTTCCCCCCGGGCAGCCCCAGCATTTT.

There are a few counts of this clone. This rearrangement joins TRBV27 to TRBJ1-2; D is unclear. The germline CDR1 and CDR2 sequences are MNHEY and SMNVEV (reference sequence). The V gene lost 10 bases and the J gene lost 5 bases, with 17 bases spanning the gap. The CDR3 is made up of 13 amino acids. CDR3 region: CATPQRPGYGYTF. In DNA form, the CDR3 reads TGTGCCACCCCCCAGCGCCCAGGTTATGGCTACACCTTC.

This chain joins TRBV27 and TRBJ2-7, with 11 bases that match TRBD2. V shed 6 bases, J shed 0 bases, and the junction held 7 bases outside the gene matches. This CDR3 spans 16 amino acids. Germline-derived CDR1 and CDR2 are MNHEY and SMNVEV (reference sequence). CDR3 in amino acids: CASSGTSGRLSYEQYF. The CDR3 bases are TGTGCCAGCAGCGGGACTAGCGGAAGGCTCTCCTACGAGCAGTACTTC.

This clone was counted only a few times. The CDR3 sequence: CASSYGGRPYNEQFF. The CDR3 nucleotides are TGTGCCAGCAGTTACGGCGGGAGGCCCTACAATGAGCAGTTCTTC. The rearrangement joins TRBV6-5 to TRBJ2-1; 8 bases align to TRBD2. The CDR3 covers 15 residues. The V gene's germline CDR1 is MNHEY and CDR2 SVGAGI. The V gene end was trimmed by 2 bases and the J gene end by 2 bases; junction bases not matched to a gene: 2.

CDR3 protein: CASSQDWVWGQGSGETQYF. CDR3 DNA: TGTGCCAGCAGCCAAGATTGGGTATGGGGACAGGGGTCGGGAGAGACCCAGTACTTC. The chain employs TRBV14 and TRBJ2-5; TRBD1 matches 10 bases. Germline V gives CDR1 SGHDN, CDR2 FVKESK. The CDR3 is 19 amino acids. V was pared by 0 bases and J by 4 bases, with 14 bases of the junction left unmatched. Based on the CDR3 plus reference TRBV14 and TRBJ2-5, the full variable domain is EAGVTQFPSHSVIEKGQTVTLRCDPISGHDNLYWYRRVMGKEIKFLLHFVKESKQDESGMPNNRFLAERTGGTYSTLKVQPAELEDSGVYFCASSQDWVWGQGSGETQYFGPGTRLLVL.

The chain recombines TRBV7-9 with TRBJ2-5, with 11 bases lining up with TRBD2. V lost 3 bases, J lost 1 base, and 13 bases stayed unmatched. CDR1 is SEHNR and CDR2 is FQNEAQ in the germline V gene (reference sequence). CDR3 length: 19 amino acids. The CDR3 loop reads CASSFPSGGSPGPQETQYF. The CDR3 DNA follows: TGTGCCAGCAGCTTTCCTAGCGGGGGGTCTCCAGGTCCCCAAGAGACCCAGTACTTC.